This T cell receptor beta chain was sequenced during a study of T cell responses to AZD1222 COVID-19 vaccine. Study findings and constraints: Recipients of two AZD1222 doses showed rising Spike-specific TCR breadth and depth. Targets within unmutated variant regions were reportedly found for nearly half of spike-specific TCRs. Donors, mostly white British, included more females; clonal diversity was possibly underestimated.

TCRdb's copy holds only in-frame clones and misses some; the assay was immunoSEQ multiplex PCR. The sample lists approximately 70,000 clones, roughly four fifths occurring once. The CDR3 consists of 15 residues. Germline CDR1 LGHDT, CDR2 YNNKEL (reference sequence). V lost 1 base to trimming and J lost 0 bases, with 7 bases between them. In regard to this clone: The antigen is unknown.

The sample was peripheral blood, taken on day 0 of AZD1222 vaccination. This TCR was sampled from an adult in good health. The rearrangement uses TRBV3-1 (or the pseudogene TRBV3-2) and TRBJ1-5; D gene ambiguous. The CDR3: CASSQGGDSNQPQHF. The CDR3 DNA reads as TGTGCCAGCAGCCAAGGGGGAGATAGCAATCAGCCCCAGCATTTT.